In its sample, the clone carrying this T cell receptor beta chain was seen once. The source of the sample is a study of shared clonotypes between healthy human individuals. With 3 bases removed from V and 4 bases from J, the gap between germline ends came to 10 bases. Germline CDR1 and CDR2: SGHVS and FQNEAQ. CDR3 length equals 14 residues. Execution of the assay was at deep level. Each subset's genomic DNA was split evenly across several immunoSEQ plates. Profiling relied on immunoSEQ multiplex PCR, and the TCRdb table lists in-frame clones only, not all of them. The sample yields roughly 2,300,000 clones, 80% to 95% seen once.

The sample taken for sequencing was naive CD4+ T cells from PBMCs. Subset meaning: CD45RA+ positively selected. This TCR came from a young man in good health. Some clones in this sample may be carry-over from other donors' samples. V usage is TRBV7-8 and J usage is TRBJ2-1; D is perhaps TRBD2 (5 bases). This CDR3 reads CASSFSDGYNEQFF. The DNA of the CDR3 is TGTGCCAGCAGCTTTAGCGACGGATACAATGAGCAGTTCTTC. The full variable domain, in which reference TRBV7-8 and TRBJ2-1 provide the parts outside the CDR3, is GAGVSQSPRYKVAKRGQDVALRCDPISGHVSLFWYQQALGQGPEFLTYFQNEAQLDKSGLPSDRFFAERPEGSVSTLKIQRTQQEDSAVYLCASSFSDGYNEQFFGPGTRLTVL.